The 3 T cell receptor beta chains in this list originate from one sample, sequenced in a study of blood T cell repertoires in COVID-19. TCRdb's table, derived via immunoSEQ multiplex PCR, lists solely in-frame clones and lacks some. This table holds 250,000 to 350,000 clones, approximately 84% found once. The sequenced sample was peripheral blood. The receptors come from a human donor with COVID-19, enrolled during active disease. The donor label of this sample is uncertain.

This clone occurred a few times. Other DNA sequences in the same sample also yield this CDR3. CDR3 loop: CASSPTVNTEAFF. The CDR3, as DNA: TGTGCCAGCAGCCCTACAGTGAACACTGAAGCTTTCTTT. The chain employs TRBV7-9 and TRBJ1-1; the D is unclear. The CDR3 length is 13 residues. Looked up from germline, CDR1 is SEHNR and CDR2 is FQNEAQ (reference sequence). Trimming left V 5 bases short and J 0 bases short, with 7 bases between.

The chain uses TRBV30 and TRBJ2-5; 15 positions match TRBD2. CDR3 size: 16 residues. Germline CDR1 reads GTSNPN; CDR2 reads SVGIG (reference sequence). V gave up 3 bases and J gave up 2 bases; unmatched junction bases: 4. For the CDR3, the DNA is TGTGCCTGGAGGGGACTAGCGGGAGGCAGGCAAGAGACCCAGTACTTC. As protein: CAWRGLAGGRQETQYF. The whole variable domain, remainder taken from reference TRBV30 and TRBJ2-5, is SQTIHQWPATLVQPVGSPLSLECTVEGTSNPNLYWYRQAAGRGLQLLFYSVGIGQISSEVPQNLSASRPQDRQFILSSKKLLLSDSGFYLCAWRGLAGGRQETQYFGPGTRLLVL.

There are a few counts of this clone. The chain combines TRBV4-2 with TRBJ2-7; D is uncertain. Between the trimmed V and J ends, which lost 4 bases and 7 bases, there was a span of 14 bases. The CDR3 has 13 amino acids. The V gene's germline CDR1 is LGHNA and CDR2 YNFKEQ. The CDR3 loop is CASSLQPPGEQYF. The DNA for the CDR3 is TGTGCCAGCAGCCTACAGCCCCCTGGAGAGCAGTACTTC.